One and the same sample provided the 20 T cell receptor beta chains below, sequenced in a study of shared clonotypes between healthy human individuals. TCRdb's table, derived via immunoSEQ multiplex PCR, lists solely in-frame clones and lacks some. The table shows some 980,000 clones, with 60% to 85% occurring only once. Sequencing used memory CD4+ T cells sorted from blood. The subset was: CD45RA-negative fraction. The receptors derive from a man aged 18 to 30 in good health.

The rearrangement joins TRBV6-1 to TRBJ1-2; 10 bases fit TRBD1. The CDR3 length is 15 residues. J lost 4 bases, V lost 4 bases, and 6 bases had no gene match. The V gene's germline CDR1 is MNHNS and CDR2 SASEGT. CDR3 DNA sequence: TGTGCCAGCAGTGTAGCCGACAGGGGGCCCTATGGCTACACCTTC. Translated: CASSVADRGPYGYTF.

The chain combines TRBV18 with TRBJ2-5, with TRBD1 matching over 7 bases. Germline CDR1 KGHSH, CDR2 LQKENI. The J segment lost 2 bases and the V segment lost 2 bases, leaving 5 bases of the junction unmatched. The CDR3 totals 15 residues. Written as DNA, the CDR3 is TGTGCCAGCTCACCAGATCGGACAGGACAAGAGACCCAGTACTTC. Its protein is CASSPDRTGQETQYF. The full variable domain, its missing parts supplied by reference TRBV18 and TRBJ2-5, is NAGVMQNPRHLVRRRGQEARLRCSPMKGHSHVYWYRQLPEEGLKFMVYLQKENIIDESGMPKERFSAEFPKEGPSILRIQQVVRGDSAAYFCASSPDRTGQETQYFGPGTRLLVL.

The V gene is TRBV6-1, the J gene TRBJ1-3; D is ambiguous. The CDR3 is 13 amino acids. The germline V gene has CDR1 MNHNS and CDR2 SASEGT. The V and J ends lost 3 bases and 4 bases respectively, with 7 bases between them. The CDR3 loop reads CASSEVKGNTIYF. In nucleotides, the CDR3 is TGTGCCAGCAGTGAGGTGAAGGGAAACACCATATATTTT.

The genes are TRBV5-4 and TRBJ2-3; 10 bases align to TRBD2. Germline V CDR1 and CDR2: SGHNT, YYREEE (reference sequence). V lost 2 bases to trimming and J lost 0 bases; unmatched junction nucleotides: 3. There are 16 residues in the CDR3. The CDR3 loop is CASSFPAGGSTDTQYF. CDR3 nucleotide sequence: TGTGCCAGCAGCTTTCCAGCGGGGGGGAGCACAGATACGCAGTATTTT.

The V call is TRBV7-3, the J call TRBJ1-4, with a possible D match to TRBD1 (5 bases). There are 15 residues in the CDR3. With 7 bases removed from V and 2 bases from J, the gap between germline ends came to 14 bases. Germline V CDR1 and CDR2: SGHTA, FQGTGA. CDR3 residues: CASTLRPGTNEKLFF. DNA of the CDR3: TGTGCCAGCACCCTTCGACCAGGGACTAATGAAAAACTGTTTTTT.

The gene calls are TRBV28 and TRBJ1-3; 9 positions agree with TRBD1. Germline V lookup: CDR1 MDHEN, CDR2 SYDVKM. This CDR3 contains 17 residues. The V and J ends lost 4 bases and 7 bases, in that order; junction bases with no gene match: 14. CDR3 in DNA: TGTGCCAGCAGTTCGGACAGGGGACACCCGCTTAGTAACACCATATATTTT. Residues: CASSSDRGHPLSNTIYF.

In this sample, this clone turned up a few times. At the DNA level, this CDR3 is encoded by other sequences in the same sample as well. The chain couples TRBV9 to TRBJ2-3; 7 bases align to TRBD2. Germline CDR1 reads SGDLS; CDR2 reads YYNGEE. The J segment lost 1 base and the V segment lost 0 bases, leaving 2 bases of the junction unmatched. The CDR3 sequence is 15 residues long. The CDR3: CASSVGLAGTDTQYF. DNA for the CDR3: TGTGCCAGCAGCGTAGGTCTAGCGGGCACAGATACGCAGTATTTT. Variable domain in full (rest from reference TRBV9 and TRBJ2-3): DSGVTQTPKHLITATGQRVTLRCSPRSGDLSVYWYQQSLDQGLQFLIQYYNGEERAKGNILERFSAQQFPDLHSELNLSSLELGDSALYFCASSVGLAGTDTQYFGPGTRLTVL.

The chain uses TRBV9 and TRBJ2-7, with 7 bases matching TRBD2. Germline-derived CDR1 and CDR2 are SGDLS and YYNGEE. This CDR3 comprises 14 residues. With V trimmed by 4 bases and J by 6 bases, 10 bases remained unmatched. As DNA, the CDR3 is TGTGCCAGCAGCATCGGGCTAGCGGTGGGCGAGCAGTACTTC. Protein sequence: CASSIGLAVGEQYF.

The chain recombines TRBV2 with TRBJ2-4, with 11 positions matching TRBD2. Unmatched junction bases numbered 6, after V lost 8 bases and J lost 0 bases. CDR1 is SNHLY and CDR2 is FYNNEI in the germline V gene. The CDR3 runs 16 residues. The DNA of the CDR3 is TGTGCCAGCGGGGGACTAGCGGTACTAGCCAAAAACATTCAGTACTTC. Protein product: CASGGLAVLAKNIQYF.

About this clone: Other DNA sequences from this sample encode an identical CDR3 as well. V gene TRBV30 combines with J gene TRBJ1-1; D not certain. V was clipped by 0 bases and J by 2 bases, with 7 bases between them. The CDR3 loop spans 13 amino acids. CDR1 and CDR2 from the germline V gene are GTSNPN and SVGIG (reference sequence). CDR3 nucleotide sequence: TGTGCCTGGAGTGTAGGAGCCAACACTGAAGCTTTCTTT. It codes for CAWSVGANTEAFF.

This clone was detected only a few times. The chain employs TRBV6-5 and TRBJ1-1, with D possibly being TRBD1 (5 bases). This CDR3 is built from 14 residues. Per germline, CDR1 MNHEY and CDR2 SVGAGI. V shed 3 bases and J shed 4 bases, with 12 bases lying between them. The DNA of the CDR3 is TGTGCCAGCAGTTATTTGTCGACAGCCACTGAAGCTTTCTTT. This encodes CASSYLSTATEAFF.

This clone was seen more than once but under ten times. The rearrangement uses TRBV30 and TRBJ1-2, with 9 positions matching TRBD1. V shed 2 bases and J 7 bases; nucleotides not matched to a gene: 11. Looked up from germline, CDR1 is GTSNPN and CDR2 is SVGIG (reference sequence). This CDR3 contains 15 residues. CDR3 in DNA: TGTGCCTGGAGTCCTTTCGGGACAGGGTGGTCTGGCTACACCTTC. Its protein product is CAWSPFGTGWSGYTF.

The chain combines TRBV10-3 with TRBJ1-2; D is ambiguous. Germline assignment: CDR1 ENHRY and CDR2 SYGVKD. This CDR3 region has 12 residues. V lost 6 bases and J 5 bases, leaving 10 bases between the germline ends. CDR3 DNA sequence: TGTGCCATCAGCGAAATAGGGTATGGCTACACCTTC. Amino acids: CAISEIGYGYTF.

The V and J genes are TRBV5-6 and TRBJ2-2, with D uncertain. The germline CDR1 and CDR2 sequences are SGHDT and YYEEEE. The length of the CDR3 is 15 residues. Trimming pared 2 bases from V and 3 bases from J, leaving 11 bases between. The CDR3 protein is CASSFQFYDTGELFF. CDR3 sequence (DNA): TGTGCCAGCAGCTTCCAGTTCTATGACACCGGGGAGCTGTTTTTT.

The V call is TRBV15, the J call TRBJ1-5; D is unresolved. CDR1 is LNHNV and CDR2 is YYDKDF in the germline V gene (reference sequence). Between the trimmed V and J ends, which lost 2 bases and 1 base, there was a span of 12 bases. CDR3 length: 16 amino acids. The CDR3 loop is CATSRPGGGSNQPQHF. Written as DNA, the CDR3 is TGTGCCACCAGCAGACCGGGAGGAGGCAGCAATCAGCCCCAGCATTTT. The entire variable domain, with the rest obtained from reference TRBV15 and TRBJ1-5, is as follows: DAMVIQNPRYQVTQFGKPVTLSCSQTLNHNVMYWYQQKSSQAPKLLFHYYDKDFNNEADTPDNFQSRRPNTSFCFLDIRSPGLGDTAMYLCATSRPGGGSNQPQHFGDGTRLSIL.

This rearrangement joins TRBV5-4 to TRBJ1-1, with D possibly being TRBD1 (6 bases). The CDR3 runs to 17 residues. The V gene's germline CDR1 is SGHNT and CDR2 YYREEE (reference sequence). Trimming removed 4 bases from V and 5 bases from J, with 24 bases in between. The CDR3 bases are TGTGCCAGCAGCGACACAGGGAAGGCGGTAAGGTTGACTGAAGCTTTCTTT. This codes for CASSDTGKAVRLTEAFF.

This chain connects TRBV30 to TRBJ1-1; no reliable D call. This CDR3 has 11 residues. Germline loops: CDR1 GTSNPN, CDR2 SVGIG (reference sequence). V was trimmed by 3 bases and J by 10 bases, leaving 12 bases between them. The CDR3 DNA reads as TGTGCCTGGAGCTCCCGCCTCCGAGCTTTCTTT. Residues: CAWSSRLRAFF.

The rearrangement uses TRBV7-9 and TRBJ1-2; no definite D call. Germline-derived CDR1 and CDR2 are SEHNR and FQNEAQ (reference sequence). The CDR3 is 12 residues long. V shed 1 base and J shed 8 bases, with 8 bases lying between them. The CDR3 protein is CASSLGSEGYTF. CDR3 DNA: TGTGCCAGCAGCTTAGGGTCTGAAGGCTACACCTTC.

V is TRBV5-1 and J is TRBJ2-7; 9 bases align to TRBD1. Germline lookup yields CDR1 SGHRS and CDR2 YFSETQ. The CDR3 loop spans 13 amino acids. V trimming: 5 bases; J trimming: 2 bases; junction bases outside the gene matches: 2. The CDR3 sequence is CASRRTGAYEQYF. The CDR3, as DNA: TGCGCCAGCAGGCGGACAGGGGCCTACGAGCAGTACTTC.

The chain has TRBV5-1 and TRBJ2-2; 10 bases align to TRBD1. From germline, CDR1 is SGHRS and CDR2 YFSETQ. V lost 4 bases, J lost 6 bases, and 6 bases stayed unmatched. This CDR3 comprises 15 residues. The DNA of the CDR3 is TGCGCCAGCAGCCGGGACAGGGGAGGCGCCGGGGAGCTGTTTTTT. It codes for CASSRDRGGAGELFF. The variable domain in full, with the rest retrieved from reference TRBV5-1 and TRBJ2-2, is KAGVTQTPRYLIKTRGQQVTLSCSPISGHRSVSWYQQTPGQGLQFLFEYFSETQRNKGNFPGRFSGRQFSNSRSEMNVSTLELGDSALYLCASSRDRGGAGELFFGEGSRLTVL.